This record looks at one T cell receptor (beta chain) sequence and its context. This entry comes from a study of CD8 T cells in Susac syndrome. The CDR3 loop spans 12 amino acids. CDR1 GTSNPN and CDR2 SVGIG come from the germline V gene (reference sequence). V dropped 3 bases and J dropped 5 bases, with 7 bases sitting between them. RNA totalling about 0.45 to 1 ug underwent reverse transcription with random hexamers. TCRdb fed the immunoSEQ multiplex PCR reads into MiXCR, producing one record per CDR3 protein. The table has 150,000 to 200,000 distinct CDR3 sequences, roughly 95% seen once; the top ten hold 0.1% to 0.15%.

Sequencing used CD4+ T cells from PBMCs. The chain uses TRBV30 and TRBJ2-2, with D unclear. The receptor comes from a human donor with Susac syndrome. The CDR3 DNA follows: TGTGCCTGGAGGATGGGGACCGGGGAGCTGTTTTTT. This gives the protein CAWRMGTGELFF.